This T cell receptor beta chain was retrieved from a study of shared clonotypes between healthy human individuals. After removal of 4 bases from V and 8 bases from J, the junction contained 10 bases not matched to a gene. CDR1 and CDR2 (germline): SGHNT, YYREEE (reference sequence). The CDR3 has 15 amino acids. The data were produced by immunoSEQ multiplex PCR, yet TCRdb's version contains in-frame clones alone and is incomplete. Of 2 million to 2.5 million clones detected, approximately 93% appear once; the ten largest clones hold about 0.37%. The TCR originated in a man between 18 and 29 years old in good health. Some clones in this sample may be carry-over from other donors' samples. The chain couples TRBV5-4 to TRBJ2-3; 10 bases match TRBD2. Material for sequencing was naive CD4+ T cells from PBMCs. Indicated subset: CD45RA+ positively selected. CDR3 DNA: TGTGCCAGCAGCCGAACTAGCGGGACGGGAGGTACGCAGTATTTT. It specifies CASSRTSGTGGTQYF.